Given below is one TCR beta chain in context. What it binds is unknown. Sequenced by immunoSEQ multiplex PCR; TCRdb stores in-frame clones only, minus some. The repertoire includes about 1.5 million clones, roughly 98% of them detected once, and about 0.4% sits in the top ten. This CDR3 spans 20 amino acids. The germline V gene encodes CDR1 PRHDT and CDR2 FYEKMQ (reference sequence). J gave up 1 base and V 4 bases, and 16 bases lay outside the gene matches. The data are from a study of shared clonotypes between healthy human individuals. Across the whole study: Per donor, CD8 memory used one plate, CD8 naive used two, CD4 memory used three and CD4 naive used three. Study-level results: Among the subsets, naive ones generally showed larger estimated richness than memory ones.

Sequencing was done on a sample of naive CD4+ T cells sorted from blood. Subset described: CD45RA+ positively selected. The chain employs TRBV13 and TRBJ2-3; TRBD2 matches at 11 bases. The TCR was taken from a man aged 30 to 39 in good health. CDR3 residues: CASSSLGLAAHGGGTDTQYF. The CDR3 DNA sequence: TGTGCCAGCAGCTCCCTGGGACTAGCGGCCCATGGGGGTGGCACAGATACGCAGTATTTT. Combining the CDR3 with reference TRBV13 and TRBJ2-3 gives the whole variable domain AAGVIQSPRHLIKEKRETATLKCYPIPRHDTVYWYQQGPGQDPQFLISFYEKMQSDKGSIPDRFSAQQFSDYHSELNMSSLELGDSALYFCASSSLGLAAHGGGTDTQYFGPGTRLTVL.